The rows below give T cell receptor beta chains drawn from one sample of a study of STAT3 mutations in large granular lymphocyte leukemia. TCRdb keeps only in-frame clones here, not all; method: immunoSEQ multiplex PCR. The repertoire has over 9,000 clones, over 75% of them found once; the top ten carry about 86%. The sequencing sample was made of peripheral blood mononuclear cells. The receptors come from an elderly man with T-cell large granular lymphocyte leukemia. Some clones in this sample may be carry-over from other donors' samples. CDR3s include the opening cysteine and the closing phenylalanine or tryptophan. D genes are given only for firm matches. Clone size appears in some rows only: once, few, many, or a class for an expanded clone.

CASSFRGQGNYGYTF,TGTGCCAGCAGCTTCCGGGGACAGGGAAACTATGGCTACACCTTC,TRBV7-9,TRBD1,.,TRBJ1-2
CAWTIQGRNTEAFF,TGTGCCTGGACCATACAGGGCCGGAACACTGAAGCTTTCTTT,TRBV30,.,.,TRBJ1-1
CASKGGLGTEAFF,TGTGCCAGCAAGGGGGGGCTGGGGACTGAAGCTTTCTTT,TRBV7-3,.,medium-sized,TRBJ1-1
CASSTKGAQETQYF,TGCGCCAGCAGCACTAAAGGGGCCCAGGAGACCCAGTACTTC,TRBV5-1,.,.,TRBJ2-5
CASMKERSYGYTF,TGTGCCAGCATGAAGGAACGGTCCTATGGCTACACCTTC,TRBV25-1,.,.,TRBJ1-2
CAISSGTENQPQHF,TGTGCCATCAGTTCCGGGACAGAGAATCAGCCCCAGCATTTT,TRBV10-3,TRBD1,few,TRBJ1-5
CASSPRPGGAGTDTQYF,TGTGCCAGCTCACCACGGCCCGGGGGGGCCGGCACAGATACGCAGTATTTT,TRBV18,TRBD2,.,TRBJ2-3
CASSYPRDSGGYTF,TGTGCCAGCAGCTACCCCCGGGACAGCGGAGGCTACACCTTC,TRBV7-9,TRBD1,.,TRBJ1-2
CASSSDRGNTIYF,TGTGCCAGCAGCTCGGACAGAGGAAACACCATATATTTT,TRBV7-9,.,.,TRBJ1-3
CASRRGTGTSRETQYF,TGTGCCAGTAGGCGGGGGACAGGAACGTCGCGAGAGACCCAGTACTTC,TRBV19,.,.,TRBJ2-5
CASSPEGTSGLDTQYF,TGTGCCAGCAGCCCAGAGGGGACTAGCGGTCTAGATACGCAGTATTTT,TRBV28,TRBD2,.,TRBJ2-3
CATSRAQSRGNQPQHF,TGTGCCACCAGCAGAGCCCAGAGTAGGGGCAATCAGCCCCAGCATTTT,TRBV15,.,.,TRBJ1-5
CASGLDPTSGYNEQFF,TGTGCTAGTGGTTTGGACCCGACTAGTGGCTACAATGAGCAGTTCTTC,TRBV12-5,.,.,TRBJ2-1
CASSFHGLAETQYF,TGTGCCAGCAGCTTCCATGGACTAGCAGAGACCCAGTACTTC,TRBV7-8,TRBD2,.,TRBJ2-5
CASTGGRGSSVETQYF,TGTGCCAGTACAGGGGGAAGGGGGTCCTCTGTGGAGACCCAGTACTTC,TRBV19,TRBD1,once,TRBJ2-5
CASREGNTEAFF,TGTGCCAGCAGGGAAGGGAACACTGAAGCTTTCTTT,TRBV2,.,few,TRBJ1-1
CATKGGQAYGSPLHF,TGTGCCACTAAGGGTGGACAGGCATATGGTTCACCCCTCCACTTT,TRBV2,TRBD1,few,TRBJ1-6
CASSATSIGGELFF,TGCGCCAGCAGCGCAACTAGCATCGGCGGGGAGCTGTTTTTT,TRBV4-1,.,.,TRBJ2-2
CASSSLGQGTNQPQHF,TGTGCCAGCAGCTCTTTAGGACAGGGGACTAATCAGCCCCAGCATTTT,TRBV7-8,TRBD1,.,TRBJ1-5
CASSETGQGISTDTQYF,TGTGCCAGCAGTGAAACGGGACAGGGTATTAGCACAGATACGCAGTATTTT,TRBV2,TRBD1,.,TRBJ2-3
CASSPQGSGEQYF,TGTGCCAGCAGCCCTCAGGGAAGCGGCGAGCAGTACTTC,TRBV11-3,.,.,TRBJ2-7
CASSLYWTGGVYEQYF,TGTGCCAGCAGCTTATATTGGACAGGGGGTGTCTACGAGCAGTACTTC,TRBV7-2,TRBD1,.,TRBJ2-7
CASSLGGLGSGGEQYF,TGTGCCAGCAGCTTGGGTGGGCTCGGGTCCGGGGGCGAGCAGTACTTC,TRBV5-4,.,few,TRBJ2-7
CASSPSNWGQGKADTQYF,TGTGCCAGCTCACCATCGAATTGGGGACAGGGTAAGGCAGATACGCAGTATTTT,TRBV18,TRBD1,.,TRBJ2-3
CASSQSPLYGYTF,TGTGCCAGCAGCCAATCACCTCTTTATGGCTACACCTTC,TRBV14,.,.,TRBJ1-2